One TCR beta chain is described in this entry. Many counts were recorded for this clonotype. It has no known antigen specificity. No clone much larger than this one lies a single base away; base qualities are absent. This sample stems from a study of Graves' ophthalmopathy and Graves' hyperthyroidism (dated by TCRdb to 2016 to 2019). Some background on the complete study: Peripheral blood was collected before any treatment was given, at the time of initial diagnosis. TCR beta repertoire signatures were used to distinguish Graves' ophthalmopathy from Graves' hyperthyroidism and to predict progression to ophthalmopathy. In total, 135 blood samples were TCR-sequenced: 40 to 45 ophthalmopathy, under 80 hyperthyroidism and some 17 hyperthyroidism-to-ophthalmopathy patients. A discovery set of 90 to 100 patients (43 ophthalmopathy, 55 to 65 stable hyperthyroidism) was enrolled to explore V-J signatures distinguishing ophthalmopathy from hyperthyroidism. The independent validation cohort included 18 to 20 hyperthyroidism patients plus 17 patients who later progressed from hyperthyroidism to ophthalmopathy. In a handful of hyperthyroidism patients, the T-cell repertoire of thyroid tissue was compared with the T-cell repertoire of blood. Following sample collection, hyperthyroidism patients were given methimazole at a starting dose of 30 mg daily, and ophthalmopathy patients were given high-dose intravenous methylprednisolone. The 100 discovery patients were randomly split 7:3 into training and test sets.

Hyperthyroidism was considered stable if no progression to ophthalmopathy occurred within 18 months of follow-up. Hyperthyroidism patients were newly diagnosed, were aged 18 to 65 years, and had a disease duration under 2 months. Patients with other autoimmune diseases, uncontrolled infections, pregnancy or lactation were excluded. Clinical symptoms, serum thyroxine, TRAb, thyroid ultrasound and orbital computed tomography formed the basis of the diagnosis. Ficoll-Paque density gradient centrifugation was used to isolate PBMCs from about 9.4 ml of fresh peripheral blood. Total RNA was extracted using Trizol reagent, and RNA quality was checked on an Agilent 2100 Bioanalyzer. General findings and caveats noted by the study authors: In validation, the model predicted ophthalmopathy progression with more than 55% sensitivity and approximately 72% specificity; fewer than 15 predicted patients were CT-confirmed with GO in a median of around 6 months. Ophthalmopathy was separated from stable hyperthyroidism by the 13-signature model with 85% to 90% sensitivity and 81% to 83% specificity in cross-validation and with 80%/75% in the test set. Sample size was not statistically predetermined, and group allocation was not concealed from the investigators. Most expanded thyroid clonotypes with frequency above 0.001 were also detected in blood, suggesting blood repertoires may reflect the thyroid immune response.

For repertoire sequencing, TCR beta CDR3 regions were amplified from RNA transcripts. A first-round RT-PCR used HTBI primers with the Qiagen OneStep RT-PCR kit, followed by a second-round multiplex PCR, size selection and purification. Libraries were sequenced on an Illumina HiSeq2000 using paired-end 100 bp reads. On the authors' methods: Reads were processed with SOAPnuke, discarding reads with adapters, uncalled bases, mean Phred below 15, or no exact constant-primer or identifier match. High-quality paired reads were merged with COPE v1.2.5. Each unique nucleotide sequence was treated as a clonotype, and MiTCR v1.1 was used to align the clonotypes to the IMGT TRB V, D and J references. The analysis was limited to V-J combinations with a frequency above 0.0001, which together covered 99% to 99.2% of the repertoires. A TCR clonal expansion and chaos score per V-J combination was defined as the ratio of F50 clonal expansion to chaos observed in the TCRdist matrix. Welch's t-statistics and random forest were used to reduce features to some 13 V-J combinations, which were fed into a naive Bayes classifier. The similarity between thyroid and blood repertoires was quantified using the Morisita-Horn index. TCRdb trimmed public reads at Q25 via fastp, called clones via MiXCR and kept in-frame beta chains. One record per CDR3 amino acid sequence lists the most common genes and DNA. These V and J calls rely on TCRdb rather than the paper's analysis. The sample profile shows more than 300,000 distinct CDR3 sequences; 15% to 19% of them were found once. In total, the top ten clones hold roughly 7% of the sample.

There are 14 amino acids in the CDR3, from cysteine to phenylalanine inclusive. Solely the CDR3 DNA is kept, with 42 bases framed from the first base. V loses 5 bases at its end and J loses 8 bases; junction bases beyond the gene matches: 9. This chain joins TRBV12-3 or TRBV12-4 to TRBJ2-4, and 7 junctional nucleotides match TRBD1. The sequencing sample was made of peripheral blood. This TCR derives from a woman aged 18 to 35 with stable Graves' hyperthyroidism. Donor details come from another sample of the same person, matched by shared clones. The CDR3 sequence is CASSRQTGMDIQYF. The DNA reads TGTGCCAGCAGTCGTCAGACAGGGATGGACATTCAGTACTTC.